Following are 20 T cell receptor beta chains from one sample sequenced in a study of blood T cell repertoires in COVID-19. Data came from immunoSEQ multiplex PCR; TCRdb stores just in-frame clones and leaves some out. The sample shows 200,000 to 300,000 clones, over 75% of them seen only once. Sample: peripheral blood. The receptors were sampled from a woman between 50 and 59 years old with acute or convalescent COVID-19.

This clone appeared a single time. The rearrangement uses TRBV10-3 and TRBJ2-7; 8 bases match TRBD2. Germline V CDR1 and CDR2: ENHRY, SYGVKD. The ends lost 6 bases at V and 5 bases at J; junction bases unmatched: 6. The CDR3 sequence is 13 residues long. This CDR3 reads CAIRASGSNEQYF. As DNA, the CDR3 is TGTGCCATCAGGGCCAGCGGGAGTAACGAGCAGTACTTC.

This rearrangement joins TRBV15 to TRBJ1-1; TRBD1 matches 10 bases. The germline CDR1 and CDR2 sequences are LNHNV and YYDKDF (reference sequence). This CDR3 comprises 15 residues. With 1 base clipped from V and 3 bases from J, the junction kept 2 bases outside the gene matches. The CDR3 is CATSRGGQGHTEAFF. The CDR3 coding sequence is TGTGCCACCAGCAGAGGGGGACAGGGGCACACTGAAGCTTTCTTT.

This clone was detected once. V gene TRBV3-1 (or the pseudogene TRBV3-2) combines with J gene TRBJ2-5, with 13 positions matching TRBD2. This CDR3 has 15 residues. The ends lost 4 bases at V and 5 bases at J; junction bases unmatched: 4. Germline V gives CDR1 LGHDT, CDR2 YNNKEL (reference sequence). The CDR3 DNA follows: TGTGCCAGCAGCCGAGGGACTAGCGGGATGGAGACCCAGTACTTC. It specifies CASSRGTSGMETQYF.

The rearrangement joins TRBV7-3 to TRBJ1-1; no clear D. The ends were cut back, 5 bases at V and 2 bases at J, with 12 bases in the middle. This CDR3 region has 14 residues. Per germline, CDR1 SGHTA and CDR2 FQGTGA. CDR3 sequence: CASSLGEGNTEAFF. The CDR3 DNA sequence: TGTGCCAGCAGCCTCGGGGAGGGAAACACTGAAGCTTTCTTT.

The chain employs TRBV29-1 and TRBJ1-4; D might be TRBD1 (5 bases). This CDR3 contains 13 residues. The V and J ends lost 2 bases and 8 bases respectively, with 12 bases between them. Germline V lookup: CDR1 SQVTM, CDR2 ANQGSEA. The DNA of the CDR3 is TGCAGCGTTGAACTGGGGACTTGGGAAAAACTGTTTTTT. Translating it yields CSVELGTWEKLFF.

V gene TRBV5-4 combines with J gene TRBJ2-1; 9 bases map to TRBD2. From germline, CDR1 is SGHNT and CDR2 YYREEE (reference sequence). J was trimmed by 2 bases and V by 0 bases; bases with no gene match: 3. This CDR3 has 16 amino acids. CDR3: CASSLVPSGAYNEQFF. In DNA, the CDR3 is TGTGCCAGCAGCTTGGTCCCTAGCGGGGCCTACAATGAGCAGTTCTTC.

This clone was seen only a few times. CDR3 residues: CASIHVRGVKLFF. The CDR3 DNA reads TGTGCCAGCATTCACGTCCGGGGAGTAAAACTGTTTTTT. V and J are TRBV28 and TRBJ1-4; D gene ambiguous. This CDR3 is built from 13 residues. V gave up 7 bases and J gave up 10 bases, with 16 bases separating them. Germline V gene lookup returns CDR1 MDHEN and CDR2 SYDVKM. Drawing the rest from reference TRBV28 and TRBJ1-4, the complete variable domain is DVKVTQSSRYLVKRTGEKVFLECVQDMDHENMFWYRQDPGLGLRLIYFSYDVKMKEKGDIPEGYSVSREKKERFSLILESASTNQTSMYLCASIHVRGVKLFFGSGTQLSVL.

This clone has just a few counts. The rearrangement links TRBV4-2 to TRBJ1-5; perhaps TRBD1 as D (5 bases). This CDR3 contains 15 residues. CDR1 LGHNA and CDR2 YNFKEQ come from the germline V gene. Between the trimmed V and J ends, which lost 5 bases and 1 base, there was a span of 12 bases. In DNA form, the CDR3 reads TGTGCCAGCAGCTGGGGCGGTACAAGCAATCAGCCCCAGCATTTT. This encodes CASSWGGTSNQPQHF.

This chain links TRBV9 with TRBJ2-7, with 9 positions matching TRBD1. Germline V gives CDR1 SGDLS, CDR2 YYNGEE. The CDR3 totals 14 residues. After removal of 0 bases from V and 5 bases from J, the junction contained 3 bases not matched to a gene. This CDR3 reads CASSVGQGEHEQYF. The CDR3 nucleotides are TGTGCCAGCAGCGTAGGACAGGGGGAACACGAGCAGTACTTC.

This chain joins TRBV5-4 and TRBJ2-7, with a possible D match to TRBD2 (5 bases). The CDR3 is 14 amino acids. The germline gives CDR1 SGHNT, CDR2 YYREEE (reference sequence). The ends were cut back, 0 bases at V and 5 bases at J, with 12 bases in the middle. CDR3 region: CASSLGEMNNEQYF. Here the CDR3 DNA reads TGTGCCAGCAGCTTGGGGGAGATGAATAACGAGCAGTACTTC.

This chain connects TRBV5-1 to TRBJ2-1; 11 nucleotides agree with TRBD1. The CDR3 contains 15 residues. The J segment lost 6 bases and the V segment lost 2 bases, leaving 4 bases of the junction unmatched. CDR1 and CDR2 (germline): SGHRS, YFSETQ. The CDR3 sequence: CASSFPGTGGNEQFF. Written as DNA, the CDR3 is TGCGCCAGCAGCTTTCCCGGGACAGGGGGCAATGAGCAGTTCTTC. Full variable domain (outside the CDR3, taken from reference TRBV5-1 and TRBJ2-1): KAGVTQTPRYLIKTRGQQVTLSCSPISGHRSVSWYQQTPGQGLQFLFEYFSETQRNKGNFPGRFSGRQFSNSRSEMNVSTLELGDSALYLCASSFPGTGGNEQFFGPGTRLTVL.

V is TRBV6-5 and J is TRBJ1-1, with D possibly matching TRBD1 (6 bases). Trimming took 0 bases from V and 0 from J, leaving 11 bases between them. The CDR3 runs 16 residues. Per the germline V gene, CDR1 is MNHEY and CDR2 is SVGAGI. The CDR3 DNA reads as TGTGCCAGCAGTTACTCACGGACAGCAATGAACACTGAAGCTTTCTTT. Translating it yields CASSYSRTAMNTEAFF.

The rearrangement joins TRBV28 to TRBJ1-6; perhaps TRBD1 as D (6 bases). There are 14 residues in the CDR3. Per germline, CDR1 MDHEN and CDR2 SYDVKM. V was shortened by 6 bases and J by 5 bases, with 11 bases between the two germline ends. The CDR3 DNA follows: TGTGCCAGCAGGGTGGGGGCTAATAATTCACCCCTCCACTTT. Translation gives CASRVGANNSPLHF.

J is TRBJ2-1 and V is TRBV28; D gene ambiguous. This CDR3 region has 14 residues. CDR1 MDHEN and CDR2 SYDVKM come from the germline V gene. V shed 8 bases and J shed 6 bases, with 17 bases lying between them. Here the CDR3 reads CASVPIVLGNEQFF. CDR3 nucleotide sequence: TGTGCCAGCGTCCCAATAGTGCTAGGCAATGAGCAGTTCTTC.

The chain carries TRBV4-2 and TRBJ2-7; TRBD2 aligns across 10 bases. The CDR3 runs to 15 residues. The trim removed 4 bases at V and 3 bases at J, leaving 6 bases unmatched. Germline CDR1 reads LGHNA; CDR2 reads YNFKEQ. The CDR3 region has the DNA TGTGCCAGCAGCCTCCTAGCGGGAGTCCTCTACGAGCAGTACTTC. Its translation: CASSLLAGVLYEQYF.

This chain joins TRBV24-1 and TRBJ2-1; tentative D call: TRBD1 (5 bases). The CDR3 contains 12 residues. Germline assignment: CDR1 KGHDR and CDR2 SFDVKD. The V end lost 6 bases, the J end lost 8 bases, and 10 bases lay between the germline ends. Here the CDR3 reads CATSPGNHEQFF. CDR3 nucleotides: TGTGCCACCAGTCCAGGGAACCATGAGCAGTTCTTC.

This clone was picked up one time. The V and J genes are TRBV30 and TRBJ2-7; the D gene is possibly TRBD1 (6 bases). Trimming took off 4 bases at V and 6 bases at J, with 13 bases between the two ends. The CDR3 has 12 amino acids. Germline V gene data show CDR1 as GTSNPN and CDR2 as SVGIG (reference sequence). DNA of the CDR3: TGTGCCTGGAACCCCCAAGGGGGCGAGCAGTACTTC. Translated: CAWNPQGGEQYF.

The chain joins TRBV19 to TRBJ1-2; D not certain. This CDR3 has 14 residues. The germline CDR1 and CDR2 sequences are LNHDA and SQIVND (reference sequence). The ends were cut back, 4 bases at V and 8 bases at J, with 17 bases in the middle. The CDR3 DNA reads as TGTGCCAGTAGTAACCGGGGAGGTTGGGAAGGCTACACCTTC. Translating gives CASSNRGGWEGYTF.

This CDR3 is CASSEGGNSYEQYF. As DNA, the CDR3 is TGTGCCAGCAGCGAAGGGGGTAACTCCTACGAGCAGTACTTC. This sequence joins TRBV28 and TRBJ2-7; a possible D gene is TRBD1 (6 bases). Trimming left V 6 bases short and J 0 bases short, with 12 bases between. The CDR3 extends over 14 amino acids. The V gene's germline CDR1 is MDHEN and CDR2 SYDVKM.

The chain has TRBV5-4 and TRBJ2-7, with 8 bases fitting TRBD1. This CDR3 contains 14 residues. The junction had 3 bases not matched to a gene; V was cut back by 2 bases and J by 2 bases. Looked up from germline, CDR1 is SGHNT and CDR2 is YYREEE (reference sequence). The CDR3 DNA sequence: TGTGCCAGCAGCTTTAGCAGGGGGCCCTACGAGCAGTACTTC. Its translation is CASSFSRGPYEQYF.